What follows are 4 T cell receptor beta chains derived from one specimen sequenced in a study of cytomegalovirus exposure and HLA in healthy donors. Primers included in the PCR were 60 Vbeta and 13 Jbeta primers. Assay: immunoSEQ multiplex PCR; the TCRdb copy retains only in-frame clones and omits some. This sample yields over 150,000 clones, of which roughly 70% are seen a single time; around 3% belongs to the top ten. The sample comprised PBMCs. These receptors came from a woman between 45 and 65 years old in good health and CMV-seropositive.

The V and J genes are TRBV6-5 and TRBJ2-5; the D gene is possibly TRBD2 (5 bases). The CDR3 loop spans 13 amino acids. Per germline, CDR1 MNHEY and CDR2 SVGAGI. The V and J ends lost 2 bases and 2 bases respectively, with 6 bases between them. CDR3 protein: CASSYGGQETQYF. The DNA of the CDR3 is TGTGCCAGCAGTTACGGCGGGCAAGAGACCCAGTACTTC.

The count of this clone is one. V usage is TRBV2 and J usage is TRBJ1-2; 7 bases are shared with TRBD1. There are 11 residues in the CDR3. V gave up 8 bases and J gave up 8 bases; unmatched junction bases: 5. Germline V gene lookup returns CDR1 SNHLY and CDR2 FYNNEI. CDR3 sequence reads: CASWTGWGYTF. The DNA of the CDR3 is TGTGCCAGCTGGACAGGTTGGGGCTACACCTTC. The complete variable domain, with remaining parts taken from reference TRBV2 and TRBJ1-2, reads EPEVTQTPSHQVTQMGQEVILRCVPISNHLYFYWYRQILGQKVEFLVSFYNNEISEKSEIFDDQFSVERPDGSNFTLKIRSTKLEDSAMYFCASWTGWGYTFGSGTRLTVV.

Only a few counts were recorded for this clone. CDR3 protein: CASSAGGYEQFF. In DNA form, the CDR3 reads TGTGCCAGCAGTGCAGGGGGCTATGAGCAGTTCTTC. The V and J genes are TRBV2 and TRBJ2-1, with TRBD1 matching over 8 bases. V shed 4 bases, J shed 8 bases, and the junction held 1 base outside the gene matches. The length of the CDR3 is 12 residues. Per the germline V gene, CDR1 is SNHLY and CDR2 is FYNNEI.

The chain uses TRBV6-6 and TRBJ2-5; D is unresolved. The CDR3 has 14 amino acids. CDR1 MNHNY and CDR2 SVGAGI come from the germline V gene (reference sequence). V dropped 5 bases and J dropped 2 bases, with 12 bases sitting between them. The CDR3 protein is CASSPAGTQETQYF. The CDR3 DNA follows: TGTGCCAGCAGTCCAGCAGGAACTCAAGAGACCCAGTACTTC.